This T cell receptor beta chain appears in the sequencing data of a study of blood T cell repertoires in COVID-19. The wider study: The United States, Italy and Spain provided the acute and convalescent COVID-19 samples. Nucleic acid was either cDNA or gDNA, and it came from T cells, B-cell-depleted T cells, or PBMCs.

Original analysis: Amplification from reference gene primers served as the basis for estimated nucleated cell counts. Only in-frame clones appear in the TCRdb table, and some are missing; sequencing was by immunoSEQ multiplex PCR. The DNA was the basis for D and trimming; V, J and clone size are from that table. The data contain around 310,000 clones, around 89% of them singletons. Trimming took off 1 base at V and 0 bases at J, with 10 bases between the two ends. The CDR3 covers 15 residues. CDR1 and CDR2 (germline): SEHNR, FQNEAQ (reference sequence). The sequencing input was peripheral blood. V gene TRBV7-9 combines with J gene TRBJ2-7, with D perhaps matching TRBD1 (6 bases). The receptor was isolated from a woman in her sixties with acute or convalescent COVID-19. As DNA, the CDR3 is TGTGCCAGCAGCTTAGGCCCAGGGGCCTCCTACGAGCAGTACTTC. Protein sequence: CASSLGPGASYEQYF.